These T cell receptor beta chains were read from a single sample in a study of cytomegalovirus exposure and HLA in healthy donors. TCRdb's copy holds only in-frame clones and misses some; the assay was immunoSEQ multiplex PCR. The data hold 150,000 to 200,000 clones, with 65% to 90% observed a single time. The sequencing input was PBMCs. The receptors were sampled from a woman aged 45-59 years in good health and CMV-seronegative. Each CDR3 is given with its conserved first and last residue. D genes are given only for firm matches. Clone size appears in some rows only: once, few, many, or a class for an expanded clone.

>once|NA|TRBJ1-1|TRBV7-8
TGTGCCAGCAGCCTGGAGCAGGGGCAGATGAACACTGAAGCTTTCTTT
CASSLEQGQMNTEAFF
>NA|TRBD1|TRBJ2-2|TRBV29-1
TGCAGCGCCGGGGACAGTAGGACTTCCGGGGAGCTGTTTTTT
CSAGDSRTSGELFF
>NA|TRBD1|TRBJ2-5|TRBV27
TGTGCCAGCAGATTGGGAACGTTAACTGGACAGGGCTACCGGGAGACCCAGTACTTC
CASRLGTLTGQGYRETQYF
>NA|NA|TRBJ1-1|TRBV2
TGTGCCAGCACTGTGAACACTGAAGCTTTCTTT
CASTVNTEAFF
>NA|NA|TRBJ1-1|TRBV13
TGTGCCAGCAGCCCTTCCGGGAGGGGTGAGGCTGAAGCTTTCTTT
CASSPSGRGEAEAFF
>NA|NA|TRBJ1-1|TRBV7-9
TGTGCCAGCAGCCCGACAGCGGGGTACACTGAAGCTTTCTTT
CASSPTAGYTEAFF
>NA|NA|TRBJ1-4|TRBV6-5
TGTGCCAGCAGTTACTTCGAGGGGGCAACTAATGAAAAACTGTTTTTT
CASSYFEGATNEKLFF
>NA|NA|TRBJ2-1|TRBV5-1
TGCGCCAGCAGCTTAGAATTAGATTTCTACAATGAGCAGTTCTTC
CASSLELDFYNEQFF
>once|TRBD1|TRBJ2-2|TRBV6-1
TGTGCCAGGCAGGAAGGACAGGGATTATTAAGGGAGCTGTTTTTT
CARQEGQGLLRELFF
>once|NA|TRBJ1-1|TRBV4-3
TGCGCCAGCAGCCAAGATAGCGGCAGAAAAGCTTTCTTT
CASSQDSGRKAFF
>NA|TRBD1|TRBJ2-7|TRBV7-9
TGTGCCAGCAGCAACCGGGACAGCCTCTACGAGCAGTACTTC
CASSNRDSLYEQYF
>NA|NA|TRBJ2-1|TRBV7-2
TGTGCCAGCAGCCGGGGAACAGTCAATGAGCAGTTCTTC
CASSRGTVNEQFF
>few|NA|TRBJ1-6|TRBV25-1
TGTGCCAGCAGTGAATTCGTCAATTCACCCCTCCACTTT
CASSEFVNSPLHF
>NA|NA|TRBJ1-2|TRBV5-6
TGTGCCAGTTGGCCAGGCTTCGCCCGCGCTAACTATGGCTACACCTTC
CASWPGFARANYGYTF
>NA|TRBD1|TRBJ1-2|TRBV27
TGTGCCAGCAGTTTACGGGGGGACAGGGCAAGTAAAGGCTACACCTTC
CASSLRGDRASKGYTF
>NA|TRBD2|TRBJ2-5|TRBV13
TGTGCCAGCAGCTTTATGGGAGGTTTTGTGGGGAGGGTCGGGGAGACCCAGTACTTC
CASSFMGGFVGRVGETQYF
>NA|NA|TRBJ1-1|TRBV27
TGTGCCAGCAGTAAACTAGAAACAGCAGAAGCTTTCTTT
CASSKLETAEAFF
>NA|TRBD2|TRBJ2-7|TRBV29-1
TGCAGCGTTACGACTAGCGGGAGACCCTACGAGCAGTACTTC
CSVTTSGRPYEQYF
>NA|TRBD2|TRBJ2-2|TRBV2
TGTGCCAGCAGTGAGGCTGATAGCGGGGGGACAGGGGAGCTGTTTTTT
CASSEADSGGTGELFF
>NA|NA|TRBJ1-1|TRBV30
TGTGCCTGGAGTGTAGCGCAGTCGTATGAAGCTTTCTTT
CAWSVAQSYEAFF
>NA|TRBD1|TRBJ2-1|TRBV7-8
TGTGCCAGCAGCTTAACGAGGGACAGGGCCATTACGGGTGAGCAGTTCTTC
CASSLTRDRAITGEQFF
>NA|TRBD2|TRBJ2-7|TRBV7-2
TGTGCCAGCAGCTATTCTAGCGGAGGATCCTACGAGCAGTACTTC
CASSYSSGGSYEQYF
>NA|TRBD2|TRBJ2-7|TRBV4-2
TGTGCCAGCAGCCAATCCGGAAGGCTAGCGGGAGCGGACGAGCAGTACTTC
CASSQSGRLAGADEQYF
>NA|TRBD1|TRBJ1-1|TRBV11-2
TGTGCCAGCAGCTTCGGACAGGGGGCGGACACTGAAGCTTTCTTT
CASSFGQGADTEAFF